This T cell receptor (beta chain) was sequenced during a study of T cell responses to AZD1222 COVID-19 vaccine. Study conclusions and caveats: Baseline testing showed seropositivity in only five or six AZD1222 recipients. Dominant CD4 TCR responses targeted spike regions 160-218 and 743-854. Among the donors, most were white British and more were female, and clonal diversity was possibly underestimated.

This table comes from immunoSEQ multiplex PCR, and its TCRdb copy is limited to in-frame clones, with some not included. The sample has 55,000 to 85,000 clones, roughly 84% seen once; the top ten hold around 9.8%. The V and J ends lost 2 bases and 0 bases respectively, with 12 bases between them. Germline V gives CDR1 SGHRS, CDR2 YFSETQ. This CDR3 has 16 amino acids. As concerns this clone: Its antigen is undetermined.

The chain combines TRBV5-1 with TRBJ1-3; no definite D call. The receptor was isolated from an adult in good health. The specimen comprised peripheral blood, sampled on day 0 of AZD1222 vaccination. The CDR3 DNA reads TGCGCCAGCAGCTTCGGAGCTTCGAGCTCTGGAAACACCATATATTTT. Protein: CASSFGASSSGNTIYF.